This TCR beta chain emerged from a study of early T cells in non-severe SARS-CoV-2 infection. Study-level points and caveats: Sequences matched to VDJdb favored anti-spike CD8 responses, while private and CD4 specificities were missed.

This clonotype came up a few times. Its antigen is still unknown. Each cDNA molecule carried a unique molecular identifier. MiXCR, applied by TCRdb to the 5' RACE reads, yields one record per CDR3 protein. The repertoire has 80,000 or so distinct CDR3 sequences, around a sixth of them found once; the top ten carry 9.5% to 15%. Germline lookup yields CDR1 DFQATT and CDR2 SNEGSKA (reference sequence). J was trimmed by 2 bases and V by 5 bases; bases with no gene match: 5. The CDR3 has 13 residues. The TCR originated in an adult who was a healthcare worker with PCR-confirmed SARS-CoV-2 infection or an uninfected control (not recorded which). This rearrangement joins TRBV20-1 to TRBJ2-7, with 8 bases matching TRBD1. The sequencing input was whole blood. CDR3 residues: CSAGTGRAYEQYF. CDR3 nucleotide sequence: TGCAGTGCTGGGACAGGTCGGGCCTACGAGCAGTACTTC.